These T cell receptor beta chains were read from a single sample in a study of T cell responses to AZD1222 COVID-19 vaccine. TCRdb keeps only in-frame clones here, not all; method: immunoSEQ multiplex PCR. The sample includes about 190,000 clones, about 94% of them seen just once. The sample here was peripheral blood, taken on day 0 of AZD1222 vaccination. The receptors derive from an adult in good health. Both conserved end residues are part of each CDR3. D genes are given only for firm matches.

CDR3: CASSLVPGQYNEQFF; D: TRBD1; V: TRBV7-2; J: TRBJ2-1
CDR3: CASSIGAQRQKNIQYF; D: .; V: TRBV19; J: TRBJ2-4
CDR3: CASSGWTGGLADTQYF; D: TRBD1; V: TRBV7-2; J: TRBJ2-3
CDR3: CASSLLRTSGIYNEQFF; D: TRBD2; V: TRBV19; J: TRBJ2-1
CDR3: CASSQTSGNTGELFF; D: TRBD2; V: TRBV3-1/TRBV3-2; J: TRBJ2-2
CDR3: CASSLRGPTNTGELFF; D: .; V: TRBV5-1; J: TRBJ2-2
CDR3: CASSPARSNNEQFF; D: .; V: TRBV5-1; J: TRBJ2-1
CDR3: CASSLESTSGFDNEQFF; D: TRBD2; V: TRBV13; J: TRBJ2-1
CDR3: CASSIENRDREQFF; D: .; V: TRBV19; J: TRBJ2-1
CDR3: CASSFGQGNQPQHF; D: .; V: TRBV7-9; J: TRBJ1-5
CDR3: CASSEYVGIGYTF; D: .; V: TRBV25-1; J: TRBJ1-2
CDR3: CAWSVRGGFTF; D: TRBD1; V: TRBV30; J: TRBJ1-2
CDR3: CASSSSNRGGYGYTF; D: TRBD1; V: TRBV7-8; J: TRBJ1-2
CDR3: CASSEYRSDTQYF; D: .; V: TRBV6-1; J: TRBJ2-3
CDR3: CASSHGRTGDRADTQYF; D: TRBD1; V: TRBV7-8; J: TRBJ2-3
CDR3: CSVAGGYEQYF; D: TRBD2; V: TRBV20-1; J: TRBJ2-7
CDR3: CASSQLGTPDQADTQYF; D: .; V: TRBV3-1/TRBV3-2; J: TRBJ2-3
CDR3: CASSILAGATGELFF; D: TRBD2; V: TRBV28; J: TRBJ2-2
CDR3: CASSLGPLAGRNEQFF; D: TRBD2; V: TRBV5-1; J: TRBJ2-1
CDR3: CASSLGLAGNINEQFF; D: TRBD2; V: TRBV7-3; J: TRBJ2-1
CDR3: CASSLETSAYEQYF; D: TRBD2; V: TRBV5-4; J: TRBJ2-7
CDR3: CASRGTGVSYNEQFF; D: TRBD1; V: TRBV19; J: TRBJ2-1
CDR3: CASSDDLAGAGELFF; D: TRBD2; V: TRBV6-4; J: TRBJ2-2
CDR3: CASRESGSVHEQYF; D: TRBD2; V: TRBV28; J: TRBJ2-7
CDR3: CASRRSGTGDEKLFF; D: TRBD1; V: TRBV19; J: TRBJ1-4
CDR3: CASTNSLSYGYTF; D: .; V: TRBV19; J: TRBJ1-2
CDR3: CATSDADRGEGYTF; D: TRBD1; V: TRBV24-1; J: TRBJ1-2
CDR3: CATSDSGRFGQETQYF; D: .; V: TRBV24-1; J: TRBJ2-5
CDR3: CASSYSWSGELFF; D: .; V: TRBV6-5; J: TRBJ2-2